The entry that follows covers one T cell receptor beta chain sequence. The antigen is unknown. The source of the sample is a study of blood T cells in healthy people across ages. Notes on the study in general: PBMCs that were unsorted prevented a conclusive naive versus antigen-experienced comparison. Naive T cell percentage showed a strong correlation with the diversity of TCR beta.

Total RNA, at least 6 micrograms per sample, was extracted from PBMCs. PCR was performed a second time for roughly 7 to 11 cycles using a sample-barcoded 5' primer and a J-beta primer mix. TCRdb analysed the 5' RACE reads with MiXCR anew, one entry per CDR3 protein. The sample records hundreds of thousands of distinct CDR3 sequences, roughly 50% being singletons. V was shortened by 0 bases and J by 5 bases, with 8 bases between the two germline ends. The CDR3 is 13 residues long. Germline values: CDR1 MNHNS, CDR2 SASEGT. The receptor's source is a man aged 35 to 55 in good health. Source material: blood. This rearrangement joins TRBV6-1 to TRBJ2-7; D not resolved. As DNA, the CDR3 is TGTGCCAGCAGTGAAGCGAACTGGGACGAGCAGTACTTC. Amino acid sequence: CASSEANWDEQYF.